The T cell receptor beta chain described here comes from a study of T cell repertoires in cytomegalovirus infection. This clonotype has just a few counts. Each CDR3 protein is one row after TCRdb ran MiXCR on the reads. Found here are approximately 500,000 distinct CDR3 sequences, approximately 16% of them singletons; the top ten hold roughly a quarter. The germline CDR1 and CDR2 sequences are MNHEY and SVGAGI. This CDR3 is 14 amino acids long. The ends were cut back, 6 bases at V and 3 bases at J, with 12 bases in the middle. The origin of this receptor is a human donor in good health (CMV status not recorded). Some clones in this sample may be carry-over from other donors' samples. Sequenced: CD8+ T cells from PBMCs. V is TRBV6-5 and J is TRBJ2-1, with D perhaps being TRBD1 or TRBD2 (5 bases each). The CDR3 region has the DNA TGTGCCAGCAGGGCAGGGACGGGCTACAATGAGCAGTTCTTC. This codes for CASRAGTGYNEQFF.